Described below is a single T cell receptor beta chain sequence and its context. The sample comes from a study of cytomegalovirus exposure and HLA in healthy donors. Amplification used 60 Vbeta primers and 13 Jbeta primers. Some clones are missing from TCRdb's copy, which holds only in-frame ones; the method was immunoSEQ multiplex PCR. Of about 140,000 clones listed, under 70% are singletons. The study sampled nominally healthy donors, though unrecorded immune exposures were likely. CDR3 size: 17 residues. After removal of 5 bases from V and 2 bases from J, the junction contained 6 bases not matched to a gene. CDR1 is SGHVS, CDR2 FNYEAQ, per germline.

The specimen sequenced was PBMCs. The clonotype was recovered from a woman aged 60-75 years in good health and CMV-seronegative. The chain recombines TRBV7-6 with TRBJ2-3; 14 nucleotides line up with TRBD2. CDR3 sequence: CASSQGLAGASTDTQYF. In nucleotides, the CDR3 is TGTGCCAGCAGCCAGGGACTAGCGGGGGCGTCCACAGATACGCAGTATTTT.